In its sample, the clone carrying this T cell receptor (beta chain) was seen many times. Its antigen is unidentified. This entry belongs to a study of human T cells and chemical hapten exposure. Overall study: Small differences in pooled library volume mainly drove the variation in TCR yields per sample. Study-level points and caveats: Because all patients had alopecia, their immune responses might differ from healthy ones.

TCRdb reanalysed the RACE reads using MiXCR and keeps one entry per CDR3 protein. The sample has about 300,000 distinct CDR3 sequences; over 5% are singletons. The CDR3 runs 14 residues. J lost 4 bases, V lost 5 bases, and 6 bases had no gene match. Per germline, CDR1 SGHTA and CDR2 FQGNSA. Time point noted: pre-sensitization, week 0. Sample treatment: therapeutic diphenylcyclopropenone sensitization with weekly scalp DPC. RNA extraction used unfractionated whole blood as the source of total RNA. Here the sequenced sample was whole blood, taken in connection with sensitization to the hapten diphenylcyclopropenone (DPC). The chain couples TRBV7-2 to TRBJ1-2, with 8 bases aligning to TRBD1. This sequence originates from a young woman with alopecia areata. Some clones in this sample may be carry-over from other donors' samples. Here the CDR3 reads CASSAGGGIYGYTF. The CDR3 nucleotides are TGTGCCAGCAGCGCAGGGGGCGGTATCTATGGCTACACCTTC.